This entry features one TCR beta chain sequence. The data were taken from a study of blood T cell repertoires in COVID-19. Study overall: Samples came from the United States, Italy and Spain, spanning acute and convalescent COVID-19. PBMCs, B-cell-depleted T cells, or T cells were the source of the cDNA or gDNA that made up the material.

This table comes from immunoSEQ multiplex PCR, and its TCRdb copy is limited to in-frame clones, with some not included. The sample has 100,000 to 120,000 clones, approximately 80% seen once; the top ten hold about 17%. The V and J ends lost 4 bases and 4 bases respectively, with 11 bases between them. Germline-derived CDR1 and CDR2 are SGHTA and FQGTGA. CDR3 length equals 14 residues. This receptor was taken from a woman aged 55-69 years with acute or convalescent COVID-19. The material sequenced was peripheral blood. This chain joins TRBV7-3 and TRBJ1-5; the D is unclear. CDR3 nucleotide sequence: TGTGCCAGCAGCTCTCACGGAGGAAATCAGCCCCAGCATTTT. Its translation: CASSSHGGNQPQHF.